Shown below are 5 T cell receptor beta chains from a single sample sequenced in a study of blood T cell repertoires in COVID-19. Clones were read by immunoSEQ multiplex PCR, and TCRdb kept only the in-frame ones, dropping some. The sample has about 130,000 clones, around 82% seen once; the top ten hold under 15%. Sequencing used peripheral blood. The source of these receptors is a woman aged 25 to 39 who had recovered from COVID-19.

The chain uses TRBV11-2 and TRBJ1-6; 7 bases fit TRBD1. V shed 0 bases, J shed 8 bases, and the junction held 7 bases outside the gene matches. The CDR3 has 16 residues. CDR1 and CDR2 (germline): SGHAT, FQNNGV. CDR3 bases: TGTGCCAGCAGCTTAGATCAGGGGGAGGTGGATTCACCCCTCCACTTT. Amino acid sequence: CASSLDQGEVDSPLHF.

V and J are TRBV5-6 and TRBJ1-1; no clear D. The germline V gene encodes CDR1 SGHDT and CDR2 YYEEEE. The germline V and J ends were trimmed by 0 bases and 3 bases, with 6 bases remaining between them. The CDR3 sequence is 13 residues long. CDR3 DNA sequence: TGTGCCAGCAGCTTGGCCTCGGACACTGAAGCTTTCTTT. Translated, it gives CASSLASDTEAFF.

The chain is built from TRBV28 and TRBJ2-7; D unclear. CDR1 MDHEN and CDR2 SYDVKM come from the germline V gene. The V and J ends lost 4 bases and 2 bases respectively, with 3 bases between them. The CDR3 length is 11 residues. This CDR3 is CASSSAYEQYF. The CDR3 DNA follows: TGTGCCAGCAGTTCCGCCTACGAGCAGTACTTC. Supplemented by reference TRBV28 and TRBJ2-7, the full variable domain reads DVKVTQSSRYLVKRTGEKVFLECVQDMDHENMFWYRQDPGLGLRLIYFSYDVKMKEKGDIPEGYSVSREKKERFSLILESASTNQTSMYLCASSSAYEQYFGPGTRLTVT.

This clone was counted a single time. The gene calls are TRBV14 and TRBJ2-5; perhaps TRBD1 as D (6 bases). Deletions cut 3 bases from V and 0 bases from J, with 17 bases between. Germline CDR1 is SGHDN and CDR2 is FVKESK. The CDR3 is 17 residues long. CDR3 bases: TGTGCCAGCAGCCACCCCGTTGCAAGGGGGTACCAAGAGACCCAGTACTTC. This gives the protein CASSHPVARGYQETQYF.

The chain links TRBV10-2 to TRBJ1-4; D call uncertain. V was cut by 8 bases and J by 8 bases, with 18 bases left in between. The CDR3 length is 14 residues. CDR1 is WSHSY, CDR2 SAAADI, per germline. The CDR3 here is CASYRGLEGEKLFF. CDR3 bases: TGCGCCAGCTACCGCGGGCTCGAAGGAGAAAAACTGTTTTTT.